This T cell receptor (beta chain) was recorded in a study of human T cells and chemical hapten exposure. CDR1 is MNHEY, CDR2 SMNVEV, per germline (reference sequence). The V end was cut by 8 bases, the J end by 2 bases, with 12 bases between. The CDR3 covers 13 residues. TCRdb reprocessed the RACE reads via MiXCR and lists one record per CDR3 protein. The sample lists some 400,000 distinct CDR3 sequences; approximately 4.4% were seen once. This clonotype was observed at least ten times. Time point: patch test 1, 2 weeks after DPC sensitization. Treatment noted: therapeutic diphenylcyclopropenone sensitization with weekly scalp DPC.

The chain carries TRBV27 and TRBJ1-1; no clear D gene. The sample was whole blood, taken in connection with sensitization to the hapten diphenylcyclopropenone (DPC). The sequence derives from a woman in her 50s with alopecia areata. Some clones in this sample may be carry-over from other donors' samples. The CDR3 reads CASRNPLNTEAFF. CDR3 nucleotide sequence: TGTGCCAGCCGTAACCCCCTCAACACTGAAGCTTTCTTT.